What follows is one TCR beta chain and its context. The antigen is undetermined. TCRdb called the RT-PCR reads again in MiXCR, with one record for every CDR3 protein. Here the sample spans 150,000 or so distinct CDR3 sequences, 11% being singletons. The V gene's germline CDR1 is SQVTM and CDR2 ANQGSEA. The V and J ends lost 4 bases and 4 bases respectively, with 5 bases between them. The CDR3 runs to 11 residues. This entry belongs to a study of response to subunit inactivated influenza vaccine. Study findings and constraints: Every seasonal influenza vaccination brings in few new T cells, the authors suggested.

V is TRBV29-1 and J is TRBJ2-1; no reliable D call. The starting material was non-naive T cells sorted from PBMCs, obtained roughly 45 days after vaccination. This clonotype originated in a man aged 45-60 years who received an inactivated influenza vaccine. The CDR3 DNA follows: TGCAGCGTTGGAAGGTACAATGAGCAGTTCTTC. Its protein product is CSVGRYNEQFF.